The rows below give T cell receptor beta chains drawn from one sample of a study of T cell repertoires in ileal Crohn's disease. Only in-frame clones appear in the TCRdb table, and some are missing; sequencing was by immunoSEQ multiplex PCR. The sample shows 15,000 to 20,000 clones, around 93% of them seen only once. Sequenced material: ileal tissue. All receptors come from an adult with Crohn's disease. The CDR3 runs from the conserved cysteine through the conserved F or W. D genes are given only for firm matches. Size tells how often a clone was seen (once, few, many) or the class of an expanded clone, and some rows leave it out.

.	once	TRBJ2-1	TRBV7-2	CASSLLQSGNEQFF	TGTGCCAGCAGCTTATTACAGTCTGGGAATGAGCAGTTCTTC
TRBD2	once	TRBJ2-3	TRBV7-2	CASSSTSGRDTQYF	TGTGCCAGCAGCTCCACTAGCGGAAGAGATACGCAGTATTTT
.	.	TRBJ1-3	TRBV21-1	CASSVGRRSGSGNTIYF	TGTGCCAGCAGCGTGGGGAGGCGGTCGGGTTCTGGAAACACCATATATTTT
TRBD1	.	TRBJ1-1	TRBV30	CAWSLGGQGNTEAFF	TGTGCCTGGAGTTTAGGGGGACAGGGAAACACTGAAGCTTTCTTT
.	once	TRBJ1-4	TRBV9	CASSLSGEKLFF	TGTGCCAGCAGCCTTAGCGGGGAAAAACTGTTTTTT
TRBD1	.	TRBJ2-5	TRBV19	CASSINRGETQYF	TGTGCCAGTAGTATAAACAGGGGCGAGACCCAGTACTTC
TRBD1	.	TRBJ1-2	TRBV5-5	CASSKGQDRGYGYTF	TGTGCCAGCAGCAAGGGACAGGATCGAGGCTATGGCTACACCTTC
TRBD1	.	TRBJ2-3	TRBV10-1	CASSDRGTQGTQYF	TGCGCCAGCAGCGACAGGGGCACCCAGGGTACGCAGTATTTT
TRBD1	.	TRBJ2-7	TRBV20-1	CSAGDSYEQYF	TGCAGTGCTGGGGACAGCTACGAGCAGTACTTC
.	.	TRBJ2-7	TRBV19	CASSIKPRAHEQYF	TGTGCCAGTAGTATAAAACCCCGAGCCCACGAGCAGTACTTC
.	.	TRBJ2-7	TRBV7-8	CASSPIGSYRGYYEQYF	TGTGCCAGCAGCCCAATCGGTAGTTATCGGGGGTACTACGAGCAGTACTTC
TRBD2	.	TRBJ2-7	TRBV10-3	CAISEASGGYEQYF	TGTGCCATCAGTGAGGCTAGCGGGGGGTACGAGCAGTACTTC
TRBD2	.	TRBJ2-2	TRBV5-1	CASSLSGTSGTGELFF	TGCGCCAGCAGTCTGAGCGGGACTAGCGGCACCGGGGAGCTGTTTTTT
TRBD2	.	TRBJ2-2	TRBV19	CASGSGGLGTGELFF	TGTGCCAGTGGCAGCGGGGGCCTCGGCACCGGGGAGCTGTTTTTT
.	.	TRBJ2-7	TRBV10-2	CATEGESYEQYF	TGCGCCACCGAGGGAGAGTCCTACGAGCAGTACTTC
TRBD1	.	TRBJ2-7	TRBV29-1	CSALGQGALAYEQYF	TGCAGCGCGTTAGGACAGGGGGCTCTAGCCTACGAGCAGTACTTC
TRBD1	.	TRBJ1-1	TRBV7-9	CASSDGQGERNTEAFF	TGTGCCAGCAGCGACGGACAGGGGGAACGCAACACTGAAGCTTTCTTT
.	few	TRBJ2-7	TRBV7-2	CASRSGLSSYEQYF	TGTGCCAGCAGGAGCGGTCTAAGCTCCTACGAGCAGTACTTC
.	.	TRBJ1-2	TRBV19	CASSPGGGYGYTF	TGTGCCAGTAGCCCGGGGGGGGGCTATGGCTACACCTTC
TRBD2	.	TRBJ2-1	TRBV11-1	CASSPKGRGGLYNEQFF	TGTGCCAGCAGCCCAAAAGGTCGGGGGGGCCTCTACAATGAGCAGTTCTTC
TRBD1	.	TRBJ1-1	TRBV29-1	CSAVRDRLEAFF	TGCAGCGCCGTCCGGGACAGGTTGGAAGCTTTCTTT
.	.	TRBJ1-6	TRBV27	CASTGAFGSPLHF	TGTGCCAGCACAGGGGCGTTCGGATCACCCCTCCACTTT
.	.	TRBJ2-7	TRBV14	CASSQSGRYEQYF	TGTGCCAGCAGCCAATCGGGGAGGTACGAGCAGTACTTC
.	.	TRBJ1-2	TRBV14	CASSQAAGEKIYGYTF	TGTGCCAGCAGCCAAGCAGCGGGGGAAAAGATTTATGGCTACACCTTC
.	once	TRBJ1-6	TRBV27	CASSWAALGSPLHF	TGTGCCAGCAGTTGGGCTGCCTTAGGATCACCCCTCCACTTT
TRBD1	.	TRBJ2-7	TRBV7-6	CASSSRTGVYEQYF	TGTGCCAGCAGCTCTCGGACAGGCGTCTACGAGCAGTACTTC
.	.	TRBJ2-4	TRBV7-3	CASSLGASGDIQYF	TGTGCCAGCAGCTTGGGGGCCAGCGGGGACATTCAGTACTTC
.	once	TRBJ1-4	TRBV2	CASSLRAAQNEKLFF	TGTGCCAGCAGCCTCCGTGCCGCCCAGAATGAAAAACTGTTTTTT
.	.	TRBJ1-5	TRBV7-8	CASSLGTASNQPQHF	TGTGCCAGCAGCTTGGGGACTGCAAGTAATCAGCCCCAGCATTTT
.	.	TRBJ2-2	TRBV5-1	CASSLEGGYTGELFF	TGCGCCAGCAGCTTGGAAGGCGGGTACACCGGGGAGCTGTTTTTT
TRBD1	few	TRBJ2-3	TRBV4-1	CASSPFVDRGTDTQYF	TGCGCCAGCAGCCCCTTCGTGGACAGGGGCACAGATACGCAGTATTTT
TRBD1	.	TRBJ1-6	TRBV14	CASSRTGGNSPLHF	TGTGCCAGCAGCCGGACAGGGGGTAATTCACCCCTCCACTTT
.	.	TRBJ2-1	TRBV7-2	CASSQRKGPYNEQFF	TGTGCCAGCAGCCAAAGAAAGGGGCCCTACAATGAGCAGTTCTTC
.	.	TRBJ1-2	TRBV2	CASTRRGGDRYGCTF	TGTGCCAGCACCCGTCGGGGCGGGGATCGCTATGGCTGCACCTTC
TRBD2	once	TRBJ2-7	TRBV7-9	CASSTRTSGGSDEQYF	TGTGCCAGCAGCACTCGAACTAGCGGGGGCTCCGACGAGCAGTACTTC
.	.	TRBJ2-7	TRBV6-1	CASSADRSSYEQYF	TGTGCCAGCAGCGCCGACAGGAGCTCCTACGAGCAGTACTTC
.	.	TRBJ2-5	TRBV6-6	CASSYRGETQYF	TGTGCCAGCAGTTACAGGGGAGAGACCCAGTACTTC
TRBD2	.	TRBJ2-1	TRBV5-8	CASSRLAGGPRDEQFF	TGTGCCAGCAGCCGCCTAGCGGGGGGGCCGCGGGATGAGCAGTTCTTC
TRBD1	.	TRBJ2-7	TRBV11-2	CASSPPSPGQGHEQYF	TGTGCCAGCAGCCCCCCATCTCCGGGACAGGGCCACGAGCAGTACTTC
TRBD2	.	TRBJ2-3	TRBV7-2	CASSLAATDTQYF	TGTGCCAGCAGCCTAGCGGCTACAGATACGCAGTATTTT
TRBD2	.	TRBJ2-3	TRBV7-2	CASSRRASGSTDTQYF	TGTGCCAGCAGCCGTAGGGCTAGCGGAAGCACAGATACGCAGTATTTT